The 18 T cell receptor beta chains in this list originate from one sample, sequenced in a study of T cell responses to AZD1222 COVID-19 vaccine. The assay was immunoSEQ multiplex PCR, and TCRdb's table has in-frame clones only and misses some. The sample has tens of thousands of clones; 88% are singletons. Sample: peripheral blood, taken 28 days after the second AZD1222 dose. These receptors were collected from an adult who received the AZD1222 COVID-19 vaccine.

The chain has TRBV10-1 and TRBJ1-2, with 8 bases matching TRBD1. Germline trimming cut 7 bases from V and 7 bases from J; bases unmatched to any gene: 5. The CDR3 covers 12 residues. Germline CDR1 and CDR2: WNHNN and SYGVQD (reference sequence). DNA for the CDR3: TGCGCCAGCACTGGACAGGGAGGTGGCTACACCTTC. As protein: CASTGQGGGYTF.

This clone came up once. The chain combines TRBV3-1 (or the pseudogene TRBV3-2) with TRBJ1-2; 8 nucleotides align to TRBD1. Germline V gene lookup returns CDR1 LGHDT and CDR2 YNNKEL (reference sequence). This CDR3 is built from 16 residues. The ends lost 0 bases at V and 4 bases at J; junction bases unmatched: 7. CDR3 DNA: TGTGCCAGCAGCCAAGATTTGCCAGGGGGCAGCTATGGCTACACCTTC. Encoded protein: CASSQDLPGGSYGYTF.

The gene calls are TRBV19 and TRBJ1-1, with a weak D call TRBD1 (6 bases). This CDR3 has 15 amino acids. V was shortened by 1 base and J by 3 bases, with 12 bases between the two germline ends. Germline V gene sequence: CDR1 LNHDA, CDR2 SQIVND (reference sequence). CDR3 coding DNA: TGTGCCAGTAGTATAGGGGGGGCAAGGGACACTGAAGCTTTCTTT. It yields the protein CASSIGGARDTEAFF.

The chain recombines TRBV2 with TRBJ1-3, with D maybe TRBD1 (5 bases). Trimming pared 5 bases from V and 2 bases from J, leaving 10 bases between. Germline assignment: CDR1 SNHLY and CDR2 FYNNEI. This CDR3 spans 14 amino acids. CDR3 sequence (DNA): TGTGCCAGCAGTAACCAGGGTCCTGGAAACACCATATATTTT. It specifies CASSNQGPGNTIYF.

This clone occurred once. This chain joins TRBV10-3 and TRBJ1-4; D is ambiguous. The germline CDR1 and CDR2 sequences are ENHRY and SYGVKD. V was pared by 2 bases and J by 3 bases, with 4 bases between. The CDR3 covers 13 residues. CDR3: CAISEGSNEKLFF. In DNA, the CDR3 is TGTGCCATCAGTGAGGGGTCTAATGAAAAACTGTTTTTT.

The V and J genes are TRBV7-2 and TRBJ2-7; 10 bases fit TRBD1. From germline, CDR1 is SGHTA and CDR2 FQGNSA. CDR3 length: 14 residues. Trimming at V came to 6 bases and at J to 2 bases, leaving 4 bases not matched to a gene. The CDR3 sequence: CASRPGTGAYEQYF. The CDR3 DNA reads as TGTGCCAGCAGGCCCGGGACAGGGGCCTACGAGCAGTACTTC.

The genes are TRBV15 and TRBJ1-1, with D unclear. This CDR3 has 13 amino acids. The germline CDR1 and CDR2 sequences are LNHNV and YYDKDF (reference sequence). Trimming removed 8 bases from V and 0 bases from J, with 10 bases in between. The CDR3 sequence: CATSVAMNTEAFF. CDR3 DNA sequence: TGTGCCACCTCCGTGGCAATGAACACTGAAGCTTTCTTT.

J is TRBJ2-5 and V is TRBV3-1 (or the pseudogene TRBV3-2); the D call may be TRBD1 or TRBD2 (6 bases each). The CDR3 runs 16 residues. Germline V gives CDR1 LGHDT, CDR2 YNNKEL (reference sequence). Trimming shortened V by 4 bases and J by 1 base, and 16 bases separated the two germline ends. Written as DNA, the CDR3 is TGTGCCAGCAGCCCGAGGGGGGCGGGAACCCAAGAGACCCAGTACTTC. Its protein is CASSPRGAGTQETQYF.

V and J are TRBV6-5 and TRBJ1-4, with 9 positions matching TRBD1. This CDR3 is 15 amino acids long. J was trimmed by 3 bases and V by 5 bases; bases with no gene match: 4. Germline values: CDR1 MNHEY, CDR2 SVGAGI. CDR3: CASSQTGGPNEKLFF. The CDR3 DNA reads TGTGCCAGCAGTCAGACAGGGGGGCCTAATGAAAAACTGTTTTTT.

The V gene is TRBV18, the J gene TRBJ2-7; TRBD1 agrees at 8 bases. The CDR3 contains 13 residues. V trimming: 4 bases; J trimming: 2 bases; junction bases outside the gene matches: 1. The V gene's germline CDR1 is KGHSH and CDR2 LQKENI. CDR3 nucleotide sequence: TGTGCCAGCTCACAGGGACAGGCCTACGAGCAGTACTTC. Translated: CASSQGQAYEQYF.

The genes are TRBV7-2 and TRBJ2-6; maybe TRBD1 (5 bases). Per the germline V gene, CDR1 is SGHTA and CDR2 is FQGNSA. Trimming cost V 5 bases and J 0 bases, with 11 bases left between them. This CDR3 contains 16 residues. Here the CDR3 DNA reads TGTGCCAGCAGCCCACAGACAGTCTCTGGGGCCAACGTCCTGACTTTC. It translates to CASSPQTVSGANVLTF.

The chain couples TRBV6-5 to TRBJ1-1; D ambiguous. The CDR3 is 14 amino acids. Trimming pared 7 bases from V and 4 bases from J, leaving 16 bases between. Per germline, CDR1 MNHEY and CDR2 SVGAGI. The CDR3: CASTLRSEATEAFF. DNA of the CDR3: TGTGCCAGCACCCTCCGGTCTGAGGCCACTGAAGCTTTCTTT.

The chain joins TRBV7-8 to TRBJ1-6; no definite D call. The CDR3 spans 13 residues. V lost 5 bases and J lost 3, with 5 bases in between. Germline V gives CDR1 SGHVS, CDR2 FQNEAQ. The DNA for the CDR3 is TGTGCCAGCAGCCAAAACTATAATTCACCCCTCCACTTT. It is translated as CASSQNYNSPLHF.

The chain has TRBV3-1 (or the pseudogene TRBV3-2) and TRBJ1-4; 8 bases map to TRBD1. Germline values: CDR1 LGHDT, CDR2 YNNKEL (reference sequence). CDR3 length equals 15 residues. The J segment lost 8 bases and the V segment lost 3 bases, leaving 8 bases of the junction unmatched. CDR3 region: CASSHSGTGREKLFF. In nucleotides, the CDR3 is TGTGCCAGCAGCCACTCCGGGACAGGTCGAGAAAAACTGTTTTTT.

The chain combines TRBV5-1 with TRBJ2-1, with D possibly being TRBD2 (5 bases). Trimming stripped 4 bases from V and 0 bases from J, with 11 bases between. The CDR3 covers 15 residues. Germline CDR1 and CDR2: SGHRS and YFSETQ. The CDR3: CASSHSGSSYNEQFF. The CDR3 DNA reads as TGCGCCAGCAGCCACAGCGGTAGCTCCTACAATGAGCAGTTCTTC.

The genes are TRBV11-2 and TRBJ2-3, with a weak D call TRBD1 (5 bases). There are 14 residues in the CDR3. V gave up 5 bases and J gave up 3 bases, with 12 bases separating them. CDR1 and CDR2 (germline): SGHAT, FQNNGV. Here the CDR3 DNA reads TGTGCCAGCAGCCAAGATAGGGGTACAGATACGCAGTATTTT. Protein sequence: CASSQDRGTDTQYF. The whole variable domain, filled in from reference TRBV11-2 and TRBJ2-3, reads EAGVAQSPRYKIIEKRQSVAFWCNPISGHATLYWYQQILGQGPKLLIQFQNNGVVDDSQLPKDRFSAERLKGVDSTLKIQPAKLEDSAVYLCASSQDRGTDTQYFGPGTRLTVL.

This clone has a single count. This sequence joins TRBV30 and TRBJ1-1; weak D call: TRBD1 (5 bases). CDR1 GTSNPN and CDR2 SVGIG come from the germline V gene (reference sequence). The V gene lost 0 bases and the J gene lost 1 base, with 21 bases spanning the gap. The CDR3 is 18 residues long. The CDR3 reads CAWSVNPRSGAENTEAFF. The CDR3 DNA follows: TGTGCCTGGAGTGTTAACCCCAGGAGCGGGGCTGAGAACACTGAAGCTTTCTTT. The whole variable domain, filled in from reference TRBV30 and TRBJ1-1, reads SQTIHQWPATLVQPVGSPLSLECTVEGTSNPNLYWYRQAAGRGLQLLFYSVGIGQISSEVPQNLSASRPQDRQFILSSKKLLLSDSGFYLCAWSVNPRSGAENTEAFFGQGTRLTVV.

The gene calls are TRBV3-1 (or the pseudogene TRBV3-2) and TRBJ1-6; 7 bases are shared with TRBD1. CDR1 and CDR2 from the germline V gene are LGHDT and YNNKEL (reference sequence). The V and J ends lost 3 bases and 9 bases, in that order; junction bases with no gene match: 8. The CDR3 spans 15 residues. The CDR3 reads CASSQDRFGGSPLHF. The CDR3 DNA reads as TGTGCCAGCAGCCAGGACAGGTTCGGCGGTTCACCCCTCCACTTT.